The 30 T cell receptor beta chains below all came from one sample that was sequenced in a study of beta chain features in type 1 diabetes. cDNA synthesis used the whole RNA isolate, giving expressed TCRB sequences. TCRdb's copy holds only in-frame clones and misses some; the assay was immunoSEQ multiplex PCR. The table records 300,000 or so clones, roughly 12% of them present only once. These receptors' antigens are unknown. Study findings and constraints: TCRB CDR3 length was moderately but significantly reduced in all four CD4+ subsets of Type 1 diabetes patients.

What was sequenced was naive CD4+ T cells from blood. The receptors stem from a woman aged 18-29 years with type 1 diabetes.

This rearrangement joins TRBV7-8 to TRBJ1-1; D perhaps matches TRBD1 (5 bases). Trimming took off 1 base at V and 10 bases at J, with 16 bases between the two ends. The germline gives CDR1 SGHVS, CDR2 FQNEAQ. CDR3 length: 14 residues. The CDR3 sequence is CASSLDESPQGAFF. The CDR3 bases are TGTGCCAGCAGCTTAGACGAGTCACCCCAGGGAGCTTTCTTT.

The sample holds a few counts of this clone. The J gene is TRBJ2-7, the V gene TRBV27; tentatively, D is TRBD1 (6 bases). Germline CDR1 reads MNHEY; CDR2 reads SMNVEV (reference sequence). The length of the CDR3 is 14 residues. Trimming pared 3 bases from V and 0 bases from J, leaving 9 bases between. The CDR3 nucleotides are TGTGCCAGCAGTTTGGGGACAAGCTCCTACGAGCAGTACTTC. Amino acid sequence: CASSLGTSSYEQYF.

The chain has TRBV6-6 and TRBJ2-1, with 9 bases aligning to TRBD1. V lost 6 bases, J lost 1 base, and 4 bases stayed unmatched. This CDR3 spans 15 amino acids. Germline V gene lookup returns CDR1 MNHNY and CDR2 SVGAGI (reference sequence). For the CDR3, the DNA is TGTGCCAGCAGCCCTGACAGGGGGTCCTACAATGAGCAGTTCTTC. Protein product: CASSPDRGSYNEQFF.

This clone has only a few counts. The chain recombines TRBV5-1 with TRBJ2-1, with 7 positions matching TRBD2. The CDR3 covers 15 residues. V was pared by 2 bases and J by 4 bases, with 6 bases of the junction left unmatched. CDR1 and CDR2 from the germline V gene are SGHRS and YFSETQ. CDR3 coding DNA: TGCGCCAGCAGCTTTATGCGGGAGATGTACAATGAGCAGTTCTTC. Translated: CASSFMREMYNEQFF.

V gene TRBV28 combines with J gene TRBJ2-6; a weak D match, TRBD1 (5 bases). Trimming removed 5 bases at V and 3 bases at J, with 11 bases between. CDR1 and CDR2 (germline): MDHEN, SYDVKM. The CDR3 is 15 residues long. CDR3 sequence reads: CASSPTGGGANVLTF. The CDR3 DNA reads as TGTGCCAGCAGTCCAACAGGTGGTGGGGCCAACGTCCTGACTTTC.

This clone has more than one count but fewer than ten. The chain carries TRBV7-2 and TRBJ1-2; 10 bases map to TRBD1. This CDR3 contains 12 residues. Trimming at V came to 5 bases and at J to 13 bases, leaving 7 bases not matched to a gene. CDR1 is SGHTA and CDR2 is FQGNSA in the germline V gene. The CDR3 is CASSIFRTGGTF. CDR3 nucleotides: TGTGCCAGCAGCATATTTCGGACAGGGGGCACCTTC.

This clone showed up just a few times. This chain links TRBV5-1 with TRBJ2-5, with TRBD1 as a possible D gene (6 bases). Trimming pared 4 bases from V and 5 bases from J, leaving 18 bases between. Looked up from germline, CDR1 is SGHRS and CDR2 is YFSETQ. CDR3 length: 15 residues. CDR3: CASSGNTGSAETQYF. DNA for the CDR3: TGCGCCAGCAGCGGAAACACAGGGTCTGCGGAGACCCAGTACTTC.

This clone was counted at least ten times. CDR3 protein: CSVRTGKAFF. The CDR3 DNA sequence: TGCAGCGTCCGTACAGGGAAGGCTTTCTTT. This sequence joins TRBV29-1 and TRBJ1-1, with D perhaps TRBD1 (6 bases). Germline V gives CDR1 SQVTM, CDR2 ANQGSEA. This CDR3 comprises 10 residues. V lost 6 bases and J lost 11, with 13 bases in between.

This clone was detected only a few times. This chain connects TRBV15 to TRBJ2-7; tentatively, D is TRBD2 (5 bases). V was clipped by 0 bases and J by 5 bases, with 14 bases between them. Germline V gives CDR1 LNHNV, CDR2 YYDKDF (reference sequence). The CDR3 covers 15 residues. Here the CDR3 DNA reads TGTGCCACCAGCAGAGATTGGAGGCCCGGCGACGAGCAGTACTTC. The encoded protein is CATSRDWRPGDEQYF.

The table lists this clone with a few counts. V gene TRBV7-2 combines with J gene TRBJ2-5; D may be TRBD1 (6 bases). The CDR3 extends over 14 amino acids. In germline, CDR1 is SGHTA, CDR2 FQGNSA. V gave up 5 bases and J gave up 2 bases, with 12 bases separating them. The CDR3 DNA sequence: TGTGCCAGCAGCCCTACAGGGATGCAAGAGACCCAGTACTTC. It codes for CASSPTGMQETQYF.

In its sample, this clone was seen a few times. V usage is TRBV30 and J usage is TRBJ2-7, with D possibly TRBD1 on 6 matching bases. The CDR3 loop spans 15 amino acids. Trimming removed 3 bases at V and 3 bases at J, with 18 bases between. The germline V gene encodes CDR1 GTSNPN and CDR2 SVGIG (reference sequence). CDR3 loop: CAWRSWGRKSYEQYF. CDR3 sequence (DNA): TGTGCCTGGAGAAGTTGGGGGCGGAAAAGCTACGAGCAGTACTTC. The full variable domain, rest sourced from reference TRBV30 and TRBJ2-7, is SQTIHQWPATLVQPVGSPLSLECTVEGTSNPNLYWYRQAAGRGLQLLFYSVGIGQISSEVPQNLSASRPQDRQFILSSKKLLLSDSGFYLCAWRSWGRKSYEQYFGPGTRLTVT.

In its sample, this clone was seen a few times. This chain joins TRBV19 and TRBJ2-5; 7 positions agree with TRBD1. V lost 4 bases to trimming and J lost 4 bases; unmatched junction nucleotides: 3. The CDR3 is made up of 13 amino acids. CDR1 LNHDA and CDR2 SQIVND come from the germline V gene (reference sequence). The DNA for the CDR3 is TGTGCCAGTAGTACCACAGGGGCAGAGACCCAGTACTTC. Amino acid sequence: CASSTTGAETQYF.

This clone was observed a handful of times. The chain links TRBV19 to TRBJ2-1; D is possibly TRBD2 (6 bases). This CDR3 spans 14 amino acids. Germline V gene data show CDR1 as LNHDA and CDR2 as SQIVND (reference sequence). Trimming stripped 1 base from V and 6 bases from J, with 10 bases between. The CDR3 region is CASSIVQGGNEQFF. CDR3 in DNA: TGTGCCAGTAGTATAGTGCAGGGAGGCAATGAGCAGTTCTTC.

The genes are TRBV30 and TRBJ2-1; TRBD2 matches 9 bases. V dropped 3 bases and J dropped 9; count of bases not matched to a gene: 6. This CDR3 has 13 amino acids. CDR1 and CDR2 (germline): GTSNPN, SVGIG (reference sequence). This CDR3 reads CAWRVAGVGEQFF. DNA for the CDR3: TGTGCCTGGAGGGTAGCGGGAGTAGGTGAGCAGTTCTTC.

This clone was picked up a small number of times. The chain couples TRBV18 to TRBJ2-7, with D possibly being TRBD2 (6 bases). V lost 3 bases to trimming and J lost 6 bases, with 15 bases between them. The CDR3 consists of 14 residues. Germline CDR1 KGHSH, CDR2 LQKENI. The CDR3 coding sequence is TGTGCCAGCTCACCCCCGACCGTGGAGGGCGAGCAGTACTTC. Encoded protein: CASSPPTVEGEQYF. Looking up the rest from reference TRBV18 and TRBJ2-7 gives the full variable domain: NAGVMQNPRHLVRRRGQEARLRCSPMKGHSHVYWYRQLPEEGLKFMVYLQKENIIDESGMPKERFSAEFPKEGPSILRIQQVVRGDSAAYFCASSPPTVEGEQYFGPGTRLTVT.

The chain carries TRBV4-1 and TRBJ2-3; the D gene is possibly TRBD2 (6 bases). The V and J ends lost 1 base and 3 bases respectively, with 11 bases between them. The CDR3 covers 15 residues. The germline gives CDR1 MGHRA, CDR2 YSYEKL. CDR3 loop: CASSQGGITTDTQYF. The CDR3 nucleotides read TGCGCCAGCAGCCAAGGCGGGATCACGACAGATACGCAGTATTTT.

The chain employs TRBV2 and TRBJ2-7, with no clear D. The germline V and J ends were trimmed by 4 bases and 3 bases, with 7 bases remaining between them. CDR3 size: 12 residues. The germline V gene has CDR1 SNHLY and CDR2 FYNNEI. Written as DNA, the CDR3 is TGTGCCAGCAGTGGCCCAGGCTACGAGCAGTACTTC. It yields the protein CASSGPGYEQYF.

J is TRBJ2-5 and V is TRBV7-2, with TRBD2 matching over 12 bases. Germline loops: CDR1 SGHTA, CDR2 FQGNSA. Trimming cost V 5 bases and J 5 bases; bases outside gene matches: 9. This CDR3 region has 16 residues. DNA of the CDR3: TGTGCCAGCAGCCCGTGGACTAGCGGGGCCGGCGAGACCCAGTACTTC. This gives the protein CASSPWTSGAGETQYF.

The chain is built from TRBV15 and TRBJ2-7; 7 bases align to TRBD1. Germline CDR1 reads LNHNV; CDR2 reads YYDKDF (reference sequence). V was clipped by 0 bases and J by 2 bases; unmatched bases: 7. The CDR3 length is 16 residues. The CDR3 bases are TGTGCCACCAGCAGAGATCTTTTCGGACAGGCCTACGAGCAGTACGTC. Amino acid sequence: CATSRDLFGQAYEQYV.

This chain links TRBV4-1 with TRBJ2-1; 9 nucleotides match TRBD1. The CDR3 length is 16 residues. With 3 bases clipped from V and 8 bases from J, the junction kept 11 bases outside the gene matches. Germline lookup yields CDR1 MGHRA and CDR2 YSYEKL. The CDR3 region is CASSHAWGQGTDEQFF. DNA of the CDR3: TGCGCCAGCAGCCACGCCTGGGGACAGGGTACTGATGAGCAGTTCTTC.

The sample holds a few counts of this clone. The rearrangement joins TRBV28 to TRBJ2-7, with D perhaps TRBD2 (6 bases). The V gene's germline CDR1 is MDHEN and CDR2 SYDVKM. Trimming pared 6 bases from V and 0 bases from J, leaving 18 bases between. The CDR3 spans 16 residues. CDR3 amino acids: CASSPSWGLPSYEQYF. The CDR3 nucleotides read TGTGCCAGCAGCCCTTCGTGGGGACTTCCCTCCTACGAGCAGTACTTC.

Only a few counts were recorded for this clone. V is TRBV28 and J is TRBJ2-7; tentatively, D is TRBD1 (6 bases). The CDR3 totals 12 residues. Deletions cut 10 bases from V and 0 bases from J, with 10 bases between. Germline CDR1 is MDHEN and CDR2 is SYDVKM. For the CDR3, the DNA is TGTGCCACTACGACAGGCTCCTACGAGCAGTACTTC. It yields the protein CATTTGSYEQYF. Using reference TRBV28 and TRBJ2-7 for the parts outside the CDR3, the full variable domain is DVKVTQSSRYLVKRTGEKVFLECVQDMDHENMFWYRQDPGLGLRLIYFSYDVKMKEKGDIPEGYSVSREKKERFSLILESASTNQTSMYLCATTTGSYEQYFGPGTRLTVT.

This clone was recorded a few times. V usage is TRBV2 and J usage is TRBJ2-4; TRBD2 matches at 12 bases. This CDR3 region has 17 residues. After removal of 4 bases from V and 6 bases from J, the junction contained 10 bases not matched to a gene. The V gene's germline CDR1 is SNHLY and CDR2 FYNNEI. CDR3 DNA: TGTGCCAGCAGTGTGGAGGCTAGCGGGAGGGAGTTAAACATTCAGTACTTC. Translation gives CASSVEASGRELNIQYF.

This chain joins TRBV25-1 and TRBJ2-5; D unresolved. V lost 0 bases, J lost 2 bases, and 7 bases lay in between. CDR1 is MGHDK, CDR2 SYGVNS, per germline. The CDR3 is 14 residues long. The CDR3 sequence: CASSEYGIQETQYF. For the CDR3, the DNA is TGTGCCAGCAGTGAATATGGCATACAAGAGACCCAGTACTTC.

The chain has TRBV2 and TRBJ2-6; 8 bases line up with TRBD1. J was trimmed by 2 bases and V by 6 bases; bases with no gene match: 6. Germline CDR1 and CDR2: SNHLY and FYNNEI. The CDR3 totals 16 residues. CDR3 protein: CASRITTGAGANVLTF. CDR3 in DNA: TGTGCCAGCAGAATAACGACAGGGGCTGGGGCCAACGTCCTGACTTTC. The full variable domain, its missing parts supplied by reference TRBV2 and TRBJ2-6, is EPEVTQTPSHQVTQMGQEVILRCVPISNHLYFYWYRQILGQKVEFLVSFYNNEISEKSEIFDDQFSVERPDGSNFTLKIRSTKLEDSAMYFCASRITTGAGANVLTFGAGSRLTVL.

This clone turned up a few times. The V and J genes are TRBV5-4 and TRBJ1-1; 7 nucleotides match TRBD1. The V and J ends lost 4 bases and 3 bases, in that order; junction bases with no gene match: 9. The CDR3 is 15 amino acids. Looked up from germline, CDR1 is SGHNT and CDR2 is YYREEE (reference sequence). The CDR3 loop reads CASSSYRGRDTEAFF. The CDR3, as DNA: TGTGCCAGCAGCAGCTACAGGGGTAGGGACACTGAAGCTTTCTTT.

The chain employs TRBV6-5 and TRBJ1-1, with TRBD1 as a possible D gene (5 bases). The CDR3 has 14 amino acids. V lost 8 bases and J 0 bases, leaving 13 bases between the germline ends. The germline V gene has CDR1 MNHEY and CDR2 SVGAGI. CDR3 sequence reads: CASGAWGMNTEAFF. CDR3 nucleotide sequence: TGTGCCAGCGGGGCGTGGGGCATGAACACTGAAGCTTTCTTT.

This rearrangement joins TRBV4-3 to TRBJ2-1; D may be TRBD2 (6 bases). CDR1 and CDR2 (germline): LGHNA, YSLEER. The ends were cut back, 1 base at V and 0 bases at J, with 7 bases in the middle. The CDR3 sequence is 15 residues long. This CDR3 is CASSQVGGSYNEQFF. The CDR3 DNA reads TGCGCCAGCAGCCAAGTCGGGGGCTCCTACAATGAGCAGTTCTTC.

This chain connects TRBV7-9 to TRBJ2-1, with a possible D match to TRBD2 (6 bases). CDR1 SEHNR and CDR2 FQNEAQ come from the germline V gene (reference sequence). The CDR3 length is 17 residues. The V end lost 3 bases, the J end lost 0 bases, and 15 bases lay between the germline ends. As DNA, the CDR3 is TGTGCCAGCAGCTTGACGCGGGGACTCCGCTCCTACAATGAGCAGTTCTTC. Its translation is CASSLTRGLRSYNEQFF.

In DNA form, the CDR3 reads TGTGCCAGCAGCCCCAGACTAGCGGGAGGGAATGAGCAGTTCTTC. Protein product: CASSPRLAGGNEQFF. The V call is TRBV11-3, the J call TRBJ2-1, with TRBD2 matching 14 bases. In germline, CDR1 is SGHNT, CDR2 YENEEA. Unmatched junction bases numbered 4, after V lost 5 bases and J lost 7 bases. This CDR3 has 15 amino acids.